Shown below are 23 T cell receptor beta chains from a single sample sequenced in a study of shared T cell receptors in the human thymus. Data came from immunoSEQ multiplex PCR; TCRdb stores just in-frame clones and leaves some out. The sample carries hundreds of thousands of clones, 80% to 90% recorded once. These data were likewise used in another study, on human thymus T cells.

The sequencing sample was made of thymocytes. The receptor set was obtained from a girl under two years old with a congenital heart defect.

The chain combines TRBV7-6 with TRBJ2-1, with TRBD2 identical over 9 bases. V was pared by 0 bases and J by 9 bases, with 9 bases of the junction left unmatched. The CDR3 runs 16 residues. Germline CDR1 SGHVS, CDR2 FNYEAQ. The CDR3 loop reads CASSLASAGGPTEQFF. CDR3 in DNA: TGTGCCAGCAGCTTAGCATCGGCGGGGGGGCCCACTGAGCAGTTCTTC.

This chain joins TRBV9 and TRBJ2-1; TRBD2 aligns across 8 bases. This CDR3 has 24 amino acids. CDR1 and CDR2 from the germline V gene are SGDLS and YYNGEE. V trimming: 3 bases; J trimming: 0 bases; junction bases outside the gene matches: 29. For the CDR3, the DNA is TGTGCCAGCAGCGCGATCGTTACAGCGGGGGCCCATGAGAACGAGAAGCGCTCCTACAATGAGCAGTTCTTC. Its protein is CASSAIVTAGAHENEKRSYNEQFF.

The V gene is TRBV15, the J gene TRBJ1-2; 11 bases fit TRBD1. The CDR3 is made up of 14 amino acids. The J segment lost 7 bases and the V segment lost 3 bases, leaving 4 bases of the junction unmatched. Germline CDR1 LNHNV, CDR2 YYDKDF (reference sequence). CDR3 loop: CATSRDRGRPGYTF. The CDR3 coding sequence is TGTGCCACCAGCAGGGACAGGGGGCGCCCTGGCTACACCTTC.

The count of this clone is one. The chain links TRBV9 to TRBJ2-5, with D tentatively TRBD2 (6 bases). V lost 3 bases and J 7 bases, leaving 22 bases between the germline ends. The CDR3 is 16 residues long. Germline V gene sequence: CDR1 SGDLS, CDR2 YYNGEE. The CDR3 sequence: CASSAPQDPPGGTQYF. Written as DNA, the CDR3 is TGTGCCAGCAGCGCGCCCCAGGACCCACCCGGGGGGACCCAGTACTTC.

The chain couples TRBV7-6 to TRBJ1-2, with 8 bases matching TRBD1. The CDR3 spans 14 residues. Germline CDR1 and CDR2: SGHVS and FNYEAQ. With V trimmed by 8 bases and J by 0 bases, 5 bases remained unmatched. The CDR3, as DNA: TGTGCCAGCGGACAGGGCGCCGCTAACTATGGCTACACCTTC. It translates to CASGQGAANYGYTF.

The chain has TRBV6-5 and TRBJ1-1; D is perhaps TRBD1 (5 bases). V was shortened by 2 bases and J by 7 bases, with 11 bases between the two germline ends. The CDR3 is made up of 13 amino acids. Germline CDR1 is MNHEY and CDR2 is SVGAGI. The CDR3 protein is CASSYPPGNEAFF. Here the CDR3 DNA reads TGTGCCAGCAGTTACCCCCCAGGGAATGAAGCTTTCTTT.

This rearrangement joins TRBV19 to TRBJ1-1; D remains ambiguous. The CDR3 length is 13 residues. Germline CDR1 is LNHDA and CDR2 is SQIVND (reference sequence). The germline V and J ends were trimmed by 3 bases and 4 bases, with 9 bases remaining between them. The CDR3 DNA follows: TGTGCCAGTAGTATGGGCCATTCCACTGAAGCTTTCTTT. Protein product: CASSMGHSTEAFF.

The chain uses TRBV6-5 and TRBJ2-5, with TRBD1 as a possible D gene (6 bases). CDR1 is MNHEY and CDR2 is SVGAGI in the germline V gene. V was pared by 5 bases and J by 1 base, with 14 bases between. This CDR3 is 15 amino acids long. In DNA form, the CDR3 reads TGTGCCAGCAGTCCTATACAGGGTACCCAAGAGACCCAGTACTTC. As protein: CASSPIQGTQETQYF.

The chain recombines TRBV28 with TRBJ1-2; 8 nucleotides agree with TRBD1. Germline trimming cut 4 bases from V and 5 bases from J; bases unmatched to any gene: 6. From germline, CDR1 is MDHEN and CDR2 SYDVKM. The CDR3 runs to 14 residues. Written as DNA, the CDR3 is TGTGCCAGCAGTTGGGACAGGAAGAAATATGGCTACACCTTC. It yields the protein CASSWDRKKYGYTF.

This rearrangement joins TRBV4-3 to TRBJ1-2, with TRBD1 matching over 10 bases. The CDR3 length is 17 residues. V gave up 1 base and J gave up 6 bases; unmatched junction bases: 11. The germline CDR1 and CDR2 sequences are LGHNA and YSLEER. The CDR3 coding sequence is TGCGCCAGCAGCCAAGCCCCCGAGACAGGGGGCAGGAATGGCTACACCTTC. Its protein is CASSQAPETGGRNGYTF.

The chain couples TRBV19 to TRBJ1-1; D might be TRBD1 (5 bases). The V and J ends lost 6 bases and 5 bases respectively, with 13 bases between them. This CDR3 contains 13 residues. The V gene's germline CDR1 is LNHDA and CDR2 SQIVND (reference sequence). DNA for the CDR3: TGTGCCAGTAGCCAGGGTCATGATACTGAAGCTTTCTTT. Translated, it gives CASSQGHDTEAFF.

The chain employs TRBV4-1 and TRBJ1-1; 10 bases map to TRBD1. V dropped 0 bases and J dropped 0; count of bases not matched to a gene: 10. The CDR3 has 19 residues. Per the germline V gene, CDR1 is MGHRA and CDR2 is YSYEKL. CDR3 loop: CASSQETEGTGVMNTEAFF. CDR3 nucleotides: TGCGCCAGCAGCCAAGAAACGGAAGGGACAGGGGTTATGAACACTGAAGCTTTCTTT.

The chain couples TRBV27 to TRBJ2-7; tentatively, D is TRBD2 (5 bases). The V and J ends lost 2 bases and 0 bases respectively, with 5 bases between them. The CDR3 consists of 13 residues. In germline, CDR1 is MNHEY, CDR2 SMNVEV (reference sequence). CDR3 protein: CASSLRGSYEQYF. In DNA, the CDR3 is TGTGCCAGCAGTTTACGGGGCTCCTACGAGCAGTACTTC.

The chain combines TRBV11-1 with TRBJ2-7; D is unclear. Per germline, CDR1 SGHAT and CDR2 FQDESV (reference sequence). The CDR3 has 15 amino acids. Trimming removed 2 bases from V and 2 bases from J, with 13 bases in between. The CDR3 sequence: CASSLKDYGAYEQYF. The DNA for the CDR3 is TGTGCCAGCAGCTTAAAGGATTATGGAGCCTACGAGCAGTACTTC.

CDR3 residues: CASSLTRVPINTQYF. In nucleotides, the CDR3 is TGTGCCAGCTCCCTGACTCGGGTACCCATTAATACGCAGTATTTT. This chain links TRBV18 with TRBJ2-3; D gene unclear. In germline, CDR1 is KGHSH, CDR2 LQKENI. The CDR3 extends over 15 amino acids. Trimming took 6 bases from V and 7 from J, leaving 20 bases between them.

V and J are TRBV15 and TRBJ1-1, with TRBD1 as a possible D gene (5 bases). CDR1 LNHNV and CDR2 YYDKDF come from the germline V gene (reference sequence). CDR3 length: 15 amino acids. Trimming stripped 3 bases from V and 2 bases from J, with 13 bases between. CDR3 loop: CATSRPPGQNTEAFF. The CDR3 DNA is TGTGCCACCAGCAGGCCTCCCGGACAAAACACTGAAGCTTTCTTT.

This chain connects TRBV5-1 to TRBJ2-1; 9 bases match TRBD2. The CDR3 sequence is 18 residues long. Germline-derived CDR1 and CDR2 are SGHRS and YFSETQ. Trimming at V came to 1 base and at J to 6 bases, leaving 14 bases not matched to a gene. The CDR3 protein is CASSLLSNIAGETNEQFF. In DNA form, the CDR3 reads TGCGCCAGCAGCTTGCTCTCGAATATAGCGGGGGAAACCAATGAGCAGTTCTTC.

CDR3 DNA: TGTGCCAGCAGCTTGAGTGGGGGGGAGACCCAGTACTTC. Translation: CASSLSGGETQYF. The chain uses TRBV5-4 and TRBJ2-5; possibly TRBD2 for D (6 bases). V was clipped by 1 base and J by 5 bases, with 9 bases between them. The CDR3 totals 13 residues. Per the germline V gene, CDR1 is SGHNT and CDR2 is YYREEE (reference sequence).

The genes are TRBV16 and TRBJ1-1; D gene uncertain. V was trimmed by 1 base and J by 1 base, leaving 10 bases between them. CDR1 KGHSY and CDR2 FQNENV come from the germline V gene. This CDR3 has 15 residues. DNA of the CDR3: TGTGCCAGCAGCCAATATCCAGGATGGAACACTGAAGCTTTCTTT. Protein sequence: CASSQYPGWNTEAFF.

The CDR3 is CASSLELAGGPSETQYF. CDR3 in DNA: TGTGCCAGCAGCTTAGAACTAGCGGGGGGTCCCTCGGAGACCCAGTACTTC. The chain recombines TRBV7-9 with TRBJ2-5; 12 bases are a match to TRBD2. V shed 1 base, J shed 5 bases, and the junction held 8 bases outside the gene matches. Per germline, CDR1 SEHNR and CDR2 FQNEAQ (reference sequence). The CDR3 loop spans 17 amino acids. Based on the CDR3 plus reference TRBV7-9 and TRBJ2-5, the full variable domain is DTGVSQNPRHKITKRGQNVTFRCDPISEHNRLYWYRQTLGQGPEFLTYFQNEAQLEKSRLLSDRFSAERPKGSFSTLEIQRTEQGDSAMYLCASSLELAGGPSETQYFGPGTRLLVL.

The V gene is TRBV18, the J gene TRBJ2-7, with D perhaps matching TRBD1 (6 bases). The V end was cut by 0 bases, the J end by 1 base, with 10 bases between. Germline values: CDR1 KGHSH, CDR2 LQKENI. This CDR3 contains 15 residues. The CDR3 is CASSPPDRKSYEQYF. DNA for the CDR3: TGTGCCAGCTCACCACCGGACAGAAAATCCTACGAGCAGTACTTC.

This rearrangement joins TRBV19 to TRBJ1-2; 9 positions match TRBD1. V was clipped by 2 bases and J by 6 bases; unmatched bases: 7. Germline V CDR1 and CDR2: LNHDA, SQIVND (reference sequence). The CDR3 runs 15 residues. The CDR3: CASSIRSNRGHGYTF. CDR3 sequence (DNA): TGTGCCAGTAGTATACGTTCAAACAGGGGGCATGGCTACACCTTC.

CDR3 in amino acids: CASSGQGGGNEKLFF. The CDR3 DNA reads TGCGCCAGCAGCGGACAGGGAGGCGGTAATGAAAAACTGTTTTTT. The rearrangement uses TRBV5-1 and TRBJ1-4, with 8 bases aligning to TRBD1. Germline CDR1 reads SGHRS; CDR2 reads YFSETQ. The CDR3 sequence is 15 residues long. J gave up 4 bases and V 4 bases, and 6 bases lay outside the gene matches.